This T cell receptor beta chain was observed in a study of metastatic and nonmetastatic thyroid tumors (dated by TCRdb to the early 2020s). Describing the broader study: Repertoires from peripheral blood and from tumor or nodule tissue samples of malignant and benign thyroid patients were compared.

From cysteine to phenylalanine, the CDR3 is 17 amino acids long. Only CDR3 DNA is held: 51 bases, read in frame from base 1. In the germline V gene (reference sequence), CDR1 corresponds to SEHNR and CDR2 to FQNEAQ. The trim is 1 base for V and 0 bases for J, with a gap of 13 bases between the germline ends. Beyond this particular receptor, the publication reports: In both blood and tumor samples, malignant tumors were reported to have significantly higher TCR beta diversity than benign nodules.

No treatment had been received by any patient before thyroid surgery. Patient clinical samples collected from about 2012 to 2019 were retrospectively analysed using T-cell receptor beta sequencing. Libraries were prepared through PCR. Instrument on record: Illumina HiSeq 4000. The TCR beta-chain CDR3 region of each patient was profiled by high-throughput sequencing. As for the authors' bioinformatics: A classifier to discriminate distant-metastatic papillary thyroid cancer patients was built from CDR3 differences across clinicopathological groups. To measure repertoire diversity the researchers used the Shannon index, while the Morisita-Horn index served to gauge how similar the tumor and blood repertoires were. The public reads were reanalyzed by TCRdb: fastp trimming at Q25, MiXCR alignment, in-frame beta chains only. These V and J calls derive from TCRdb rather than the authors' analysis. This sample has around 26,000 clones in its table, and about 13% of those were observed once. The top ten clonotypes cover approximately 17% of the sample.

This clone was counted many times. Which antigen it targets is not known. No quality values exist for individual bases; no much larger clone is one base distant. The source material was blood. This clonotype was obtained from a female donor with papillary thyroid cancer or a benign thyroid nodule (not recorded which). Some clones in this sample may be carry-over from other donors' samples. This chain is built from TRBV7-9 and TRBJ1-5, with TRBD1 as a weak D call on 6 bases. The nucleotide sequence is TGTGCCAGCAGCTTAGGGGGGGCGTCTGATAGCAATCAGCCCCAGCATTTT. It translates to CASSLGGASDSNQPQHF.